This is a list of T cell receptor beta chains from one sample in a study of blood T cell repertoires in COVID-19. TCRdb's table, derived via immunoSEQ multiplex PCR, lists solely in-frame clones and lacks some. The data show fewer than 600,000 clones, around nine tenths seen once. Material: PBMCs or T cells enriched from blood (not recorded which). Receptors originate from a woman aged 40 to 50 who had recovered from COVID-19. Each CDR3 is given with its conserved first and last residue. Fields, in order: D gene, V gene, J gene, clone size, CDR3 protein, CDR3 DNA. D genes are given only for firm matches. Clone size appears in some rows only: once, few, many, or a class for an expanded clone.

D: -
V: TRBV9
J: TRBJ1-1
size: -
CDR3: CASSARLHGGNTEAFF
DNA: TGTGCCAGCAGCGCTCGACTACACGGAGGGAACACTGAAGCTTTCTTT

D: -
V: TRBV9
J: TRBJ1-1
size: -
CDR3: CASRGLRDADTEAFF
DNA: TGTGCCAGCAGGGGATTACGGGATGCAGACACTGAAGCTTTCTTT

D: -
V: TRBV19
J: TRBJ2-7
size: -
CDR3: CASSPEGGRVYEQYF
DNA: TGTGCCAGTAGTCCCGAAGGGGGGAGGGTGTACGAGCAGTACTTC

D: TRBD1
V: TRBV5-4
J: TRBJ1-1
size: -
CDR3: CASSVAGGRSYATEAFF
DNA: TGTGCCAGCAGCGTCGCAGGGGGACGGTCCTACGCCACTGAAGCTTTCTTT

D: -
V: TRBV11-3
J: TRBJ2-3
size: -
CDR3: CASSLRESTDTQYF
DNA: TGTGCCAGCAGCTTAAGGGAGTCCACAGATACGCAGTATTTT

D: -
V: TRBV30
J: TRBJ1-5
size: -
CDR3: CAWRDNDDNQPQHF
DNA: TGTGCCTGGAGGGACAACGATGACAATCAGCCCCAGCATTTT

D: -
V: TRBV18
J: TRBJ2-5
size: few
CDR3: CASSPLAGRETQYF
DNA: TGTGCCAGCTCACCACTCGCGGGAAGAGAGACCCAGTACTTC

D: -
V: TRBV28
J: TRBJ2-7
size: -
CDR3: CASRPGSTPEQYF
DNA: TGTGCCAGCAGGCCCGGGTCGACTCCTGAGCAGTACTTC

D: -
V: TRBV4-1
J: TRBJ1-3
size: few
CDR3: CASSQDGSSRNTIYF
DNA: TGCGCCAGCAGCCAAGATGGCTCTTCCAGAAACACCATATATTTT

D: -
V: TRBV5-6
J: TRBJ1-5
size: once
CDR3: CASSLAGRNQPQHF
DNA: TGTGCCAGCAGCTTGGCAGGGCGGAATCAGCCCCAGCATTTT

D: TRBD1
V: TRBV6-5
J: TRBJ2-7
size: -
CDR3: CASSTRDRVYF
DNA: TGTGCCAGCAGTACCCGGGACAGGGTTTACTTC